Reported below is one T cell receptor (beta chain). The antigen remains unidentified. Unique molecular identifiers featured in how the TCRbeta library was prepared. TCRdb reprocessed the PCR reads via MiXCR and lists one record per CDR3 protein. The repertoire consists of around 450,000 distinct CDR3 sequences, with roughly 17% occurring once and the leading ten covering less than 30%. The record originates from a study of T-cell reconstitution after alpha-beta-depleted transplantation in children. Notes on the study in general: It was surviving recipient T cells and thymic progenitors that gave some patients high TCRbeta diversity at day 60.

Germline values: CDR1 SNHLY, CDR2 FYNNEI. With 3 bases clipped from V and 4 bases from J, the junction kept 4 bases outside the gene matches. This CDR3 has 14 residues. The clonotype comes from a boy in the first two years of life who had a stem cell transplant for Wiskott-Aldrich syndrome, so the T cells may come from the graft donor. This sequence joins TRBV2 and TRBJ2-3; 7 positions agree with TRBD2. The material was PBMCs, mostly from graft donor cells, obtained 360 days after TCRalphabeta/CD19-depleted stem cell transplant. In DNA, the CDR3 is TGTGCCAGCAGTGAGGGGGGGGAACCAGATACGCAGTATTTT. Protein product: CASSEGGEPDTQYF.